This entry lists 7 T cell receptor beta chains sequenced from one sample in a study of pediatric ulcerative colitis. Here immunoSEQ multiplex PCR was the method, and the copy in TCRdb shows in-frame clones only, minus some. The sample lists some 60,000 clones, 77% occurring once. Source material: blood. Every receptor here comes from a boy between 10 and 17 years old with moderate ulcerative colitis.

The chain joins TRBV5-4 to TRBJ2-1, with TRBD1 matching 7 bases. CDR1 is SGHNT, CDR2 YYREEE, per germline (reference sequence). This CDR3 is 13 amino acids long. With V trimmed by 5 bases and J by 5 bases, 4 bases remained unmatched. The CDR3 spells CASRWDSHNEQFF. The CDR3 bases are TGTGCCAGCAGATGGGACAGCCACAATGAGCAGTTCTTC.

The chain uses TRBV5-1 and TRBJ2-1, with 8 bases matching TRBD1. The V segment lost 10 bases and the J segment 4 bases; nucleotides outside the gene matches: 10. Germline lookup yields CDR1 SGHRS and CDR2 YFSETQ. The CDR3 covers 14 residues. CDR3 sequence reads: CASRTGRGYNEQFF. The CDR3 DNA is TGCGCCTCCCGGACAGGGCGAGGATACAATGAGCAGTTCTTC.

The CDR3 bases are TGCGCCAGCAGCCCTGGGGTCCAGAACTATGGCTACACCTTC. It encodes CASSPGVQNYGYTF. This chain joins TRBV5-1 and TRBJ1-2; D is ambiguous. This CDR3 has 14 amino acids. Germline CDR1 SGHRS, CDR2 YFSETQ. The germline V and J ends were trimmed by 4 bases and 2 bases, with 12 bases remaining between them.

The V and J genes are TRBV25-1 and TRBJ2-3; D perhaps matches TRBD1 (6 bases). V lost 6 bases to trimming and J lost 2 bases, with 24 bases between them. This CDR3 has 18 amino acids. CDR1 is MGHDK, CDR2 SYGVNS, per germline. CDR3: CASSPITPGHHDTDTQYF. Written as DNA, the CDR3 is TGTGCCAGCAGCCCCATCACACCGGGACACCATGACACAGATACGCAGTATTTT.

The chain employs TRBV30 and TRBJ1-5; 11 bases are a match to TRBD1. This CDR3 has 19 residues. Germline V gene sequence: CDR1 GTSNPN, CDR2 SVGIG (reference sequence). Trimming removed 2 bases from V and 3 bases from J; junction bases left unmatched: 15. Written as DNA, the CDR3 is TGTGCCTGGAGTCCTCCTAGGACAGGGGGCGGCTTTTACAATCAGCCCCAGCATTTT. Its translation: CAWSPPRTGGGFYNQPQHF.

The gene calls are TRBV19 and TRBJ1-1; D is perhaps TRBD1 (5 bases). CDR3 length: 15 amino acids. Germline values: CDR1 LNHDA, CDR2 SQIVND (reference sequence). Trimming pared 8 bases from V and 0 bases from J, leaving 16 bases between. The CDR3: CASHPGPGMNTEAFF. The CDR3 region has the DNA TGTGCCAGTCACCCGGGGCCGGGGATGAACACTGAAGCTTTCTTT.

In DNA, the CDR3 is TGTGCCAGCAGTTTGAGGGGGTCAGCCTACGAGCAGTACTTC. Its translation is CASSLRGSAYEQYF. The genes are TRBV2 and TRBJ2-7; TRBD1 might be the D (6 bases). The germline gives CDR1 SNHLY, CDR2 FYNNEI. Trimming removed 5 bases from V and 2 bases from J, with 13 bases in between. The CDR3 contains 14 residues.